This TCR beta chain originates from a study of cytomegalovirus exposure and HLA in healthy donors. Study-wide results and caveats: Rates of TCR association differed by HLA locus in a later analysis, with DRB1 highest and HLA-C lowest. In a later analysis, HLA-associated beta chains showed higher expansion and lower generation probabilities than comparable chains. Data from an earlier analysis indicated that most TCR beta V segments were productive either about 90% or about 30% of the time. Based on reports, TCR beta sequences accurately predicted HLA-A and HLA-B alleles for most subjects.

From germline, CDR1 is LNHDA and CDR2 SQIVND (reference sequence). Trimming removed 4 bases at V and 4 bases at J, with 11 bases between. The CDR3 sequence is 14 residues long. The PCR employed 60 Vbeta primers together with 13 Jbeta primers. Some clones are missing from TCRdb's copy, which holds only in-frame ones; the method was immunoSEQ multiplex PCR. The data hold 130,000 or so clones, with just under 75% observed a single time. Worth noting for this clone: Its antigen is as yet unknown.

V is TRBV19 and J is TRBJ1-5; TRBD1 might be the D (5 bases). The clonotype was recovered from a man in his forties in good health and CMV-seropositive. Sample: PBMCs. CDR3 region: CASSNSGGNQPQHF. In DNA form, the CDR3 reads TGTGCCAGTAGTAACAGCGGGGGAAATCAGCCCCAGCATTTT.